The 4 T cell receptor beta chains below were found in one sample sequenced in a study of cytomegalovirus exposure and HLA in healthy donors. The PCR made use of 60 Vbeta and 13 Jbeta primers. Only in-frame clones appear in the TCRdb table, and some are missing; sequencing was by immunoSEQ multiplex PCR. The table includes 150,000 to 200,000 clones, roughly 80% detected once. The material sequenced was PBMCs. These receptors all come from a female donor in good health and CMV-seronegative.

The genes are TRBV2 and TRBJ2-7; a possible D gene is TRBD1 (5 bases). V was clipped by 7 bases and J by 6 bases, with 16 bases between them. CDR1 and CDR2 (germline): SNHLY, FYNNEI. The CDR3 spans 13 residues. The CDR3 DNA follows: TGTGCCAGCACGGCAGGGTCACATCGCGAGCAGTACTTC. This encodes CASTAGSHREQYF.

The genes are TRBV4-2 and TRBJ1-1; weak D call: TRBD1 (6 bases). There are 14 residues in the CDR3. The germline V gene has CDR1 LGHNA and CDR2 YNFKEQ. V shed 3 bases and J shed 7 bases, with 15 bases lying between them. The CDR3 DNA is TGTGCCAGCAGCCAGGGGGGGCGGGACGGTGAAGCTTTCTTT. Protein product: CASSQGGRDGEAFF.

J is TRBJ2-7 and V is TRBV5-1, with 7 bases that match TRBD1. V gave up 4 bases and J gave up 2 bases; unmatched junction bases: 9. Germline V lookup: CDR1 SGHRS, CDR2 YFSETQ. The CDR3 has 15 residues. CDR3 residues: CASSLPTGNTYEQYF. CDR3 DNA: TGCGCCAGCAGCCTACCGACAGGGAACACCTACGAGCAGTACTTC.

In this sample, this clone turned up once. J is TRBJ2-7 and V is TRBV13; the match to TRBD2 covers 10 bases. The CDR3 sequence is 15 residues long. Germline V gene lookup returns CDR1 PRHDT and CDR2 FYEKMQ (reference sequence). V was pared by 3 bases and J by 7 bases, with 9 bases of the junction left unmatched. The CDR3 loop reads CASSFPAGGAWEQYF. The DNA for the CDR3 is TGTGCCAGCAGCTTTCCAGCGGGGGGGGCTTGGGAGCAGTACTTC.